One sample yielded the 4 T cell receptor beta chains listed below, sequenced in a study of PD-1 blockade in classical Hodgkin lymphoma. Clones were read by immunoSEQ multiplex PCR, and TCRdb kept only the in-frame ones, dropping some. The table shows 15,000 to 20,000 clones, with 88% occurring only once. The sample's time point: cycle 4 day 1 (C4D1), after more than five weeks of nivolumab. No patient escaped relapse after autologous stem cell transplantation, and brentuximab vedotin exposure varied. Thawed PBMCs were subjected to magnetic negative selection, which yielded isolated CD8+ T cells. The material was CD8+ T cells from blood, obtained before the fourth cycle of nivolumab. All receptors come from a human donor with classical Hodgkin lymphoma.

A single count supports this clone. The V call is TRBV27, the J call TRBJ1-1, with 12 nucleotides matching TRBD1. The V segment lost 9 bases and the J segment 3 bases; nucleotides outside the gene matches: 8. Per germline, CDR1 MNHEY and CDR2 SMNVEV (reference sequence). The CDR3 consists of 15 residues. Here the CDR3 reads CASGTGGFIHTEAFF. CDR3 DNA sequence: TGTGCCAGTGGGACAGGGGGCTTCATTCACACTGAAGCTTTCTTT.

The CDR3 DNA is TGTGCCAGCAGCCCGCGGACAGGGGTGTTTGTACGCAATGAGCAGTTCTTC. It translates to CASSPRTGVFVRNEQFF. The V and J genes are TRBV5-5 and TRBJ2-1, with 9 positions matching TRBD1. This CDR3 is built from 17 residues. Germline CDR1 and CDR2: SGHKS and YYEKEE (reference sequence). V dropped 4 bases and J dropped 6; count of bases not matched to a gene: 14.

The V gene is TRBV27, the J gene TRBJ2-6; D uncertain. The CDR3 is 16 amino acids. CDR1 and CDR2 (germline): MNHEY, SMNVEV (reference sequence). Between the trimmed V and J ends, which lost 2 bases and 0 bases, there was a span of 8 bases. This chain's CDR3 is CASSLTASSGANVLTF. The CDR3 DNA follows: TGTGCCAGCAGTTTAACTGCGAGCTCTGGGGCCAACGTCCTGACTTTC.

The chain carries TRBV7-9 and TRBJ2-7; possibly TRBD2 for D (5 bases). This CDR3 has 15 residues. Germline CDR1 reads SEHNR; CDR2 reads FQNEAQ (reference sequence). The ends were cut back, 5 bases at V and 3 bases at J, with 17 bases in the middle. The CDR3 loop is CASSPPLTTSYEQYF. Here the CDR3 DNA reads TGTGCCAGCAGCCCCCCCCTGACTACTAGCTACGAGCAGTACTTC. The full variable domain, in which reference TRBV7-9 and TRBJ2-7 provide the parts outside the CDR3, is DTGVSQNPRHKITKRGQNVTFRCDPISEHNRLYWYRQTLGQGPEFLTYFQNEAQLEKSRLLSDRFSAERPKGSFSTLEIQRTEQGDSAMYLCASSPPLTTSYEQYFGPGTRLTVT.